The following is a T cell receptor (beta chain) sequence with its context. Its target is not known. TCRdb reanalysed the 5' RACE reads using MiXCR and keeps one entry per CDR3 protein. The sample holds 1.5 million to 2 million distinct CDR3 sequences, roughly 35% seen once. This sample is drawn from a study of identical twins. CDR3 length: 16 amino acids. Per the germline V gene, CDR1 is DFQATT and CDR2 is SNEGSKA (reference sequence). V lost 0 bases and J lost 3, with 14 bases in between. Study observations and caveats: Out-of-frame alpha sequences that twins shared showed excess low generation probability. Memory repertoires showed no such pattern, whereas abundant cord blood beta clonotypes carried fewer insertions. Weaker excess twin sharing was seen among beta out-of-frame sequences.

The source is a newborn girl in good health. The specimen sequenced was cord blood. This chain connects TRBV20-1 to TRBJ2-2; D unclear. The CDR3 spells CSARDRDSLYTGELFF. CDR3 bases: TGCAGTGCTAGAGATCGCGACTCCCTTTACACCGGGGAGCTGTTTTTT.